Detailed here is one T cell receptor (beta chain). V lost 6 bases, J lost 4 bases, and 10 bases stayed unmatched. Germline CDR1 is ENHRY and CDR2 is SYGVKD. The CDR3 contains 17 residues. The data were taken from a study of blood T cell repertoires in COVID-19. Study as a whole: COVID-19 samples collected from the United States, Italy and Spain covered acute and convalescent phases. T cells, B-cell-depleted T cells, or PBMCs provided the cDNA or gDNA that served as material.

Original analysis: Amplified reference gene primers provided the basis for estimating nucleated cell counts. Clones were sequenced by immunoSEQ multiplex PCR, and TCRdb holds only the in-frame ones, with some missing. V, J and clone size are taken as reported in that table, and D and trimming were inferred from the DNA itself. Of approximately 38,000 clones detected, about 86% appear once; the ten largest clones hold 24%. Material for sequencing was peripheral blood. The V and J genes are TRBV10-3 and TRBJ2-1; 12 bases are shared with TRBD2. The receptor was derived from a human donor with acute or convalescent COVID-19. The donor label of this sample is uncertain. CDR3 protein: CAIRATSGGTLYNEQFF. The CDR3 DNA reads TGTGCCATCAGAGCAACTAGCGGGGGGACCTTATACAATGAGCAGTTCTTC.